This T cell receptor (beta chain) stems from a study of spatial heterogeneity in lung cancer. Overall study: There were consistently more beta-chain sequences detected than alpha-chain sequences.

This clonotype was seen many times. Its antigen is unidentified. The CDR3 contains 14 residues. With 5 bases removed from V and 9 bases from J, the gap between germline ends came to 20 bases. Study observations and caveats: Expanded alpha and beta TCR counts within tumors tracked tumor mutation counts.

TCR cDNA molecules each carried a unique molecular identifier. MiXCR, run by TCRdb on the 5' RACE reads, gives a single entry per CDR3 protein. Among 20,000 to 25,000 distinct CDR3 sequences listed, about a sixth were seen once. Indicated time point: sample taken at primary tumor resection. Whole RNA, isolated from tumor, nontumor lung or frozen PBMC, was sequenced without prior sorting. The TCR was taken from a female donor with early-stage non-small cell lung cancer. This rearrangement joins TRBV12-3 or TRBV12-4 to TRBJ2-7; D perhaps matches TRBD1 (5 bases). This sample comprised lung tumor tissue, obtained at surgery. CDR3 in DNA: TGTGCCAGCAGTAAGATGTCCAGAGACAGTCCGCAGTACTTC. Its protein is CASSKMSRDSPQYF.